This TCR beta chain derives from a study of blood T cell repertoires in COVID-19. On the study more broadly: PBMCs, B-cell-depleted T cells, or T cells were the source of the cDNA or gDNA that made up the material.

The assay was immunoSEQ multiplex PCR, and TCRdb's table has in-frame clones only and misses some. The repertoire holds 250,000 to 350,000 clones, with 70% to 90% as singletons. V lost 4 bases, J lost 8 bases, and 4 bases stayed unmatched. Germline V gene data show CDR1 as MDHEN and CDR2 as SYDVKM. The CDR3 covers 14 residues. This sequence was found in a woman aged 25 to 39 who had recovered from COVID-19. The chain has TRBV28 and TRBJ1-6; 8 bases are shared with TRBD1. The sequenced sample was PBMCs or T cells enriched from blood (not recorded which). CDR3 sequence reads: CASSSDRAYSPLHF. The CDR3 nucleotides are TGTGCCAGCAGTTCGGACAGGGCTTATTCACCCCTCCACTTT.